This T cell receptor beta chain was profiled in a study of OX40 agonist ivuxolimab in advanced cancers. For the study in its entirety: Ivuxolimab, which targeted the costimulatory receptor OX40 (CD134), was an agonistic, fully human IgG2 monoclonal antibody. Peripheral TCRbeta sequencing aimed to test whether ivuxolimab altered TCR sequence diversity and caused clonal T-cell expansion. Partial responses occurred in three dose-escalation patients, of whom one had hepatocellular carcinoma and two had cutaneous melanoma. Intravenous ivuxolimab was administered to patients every 2 weeks at six dose levels: 0.01, 0.1, 0.3, 1.5, 3 and 10 mg/kg. Of the approximately 54 dose-escalation patients, hepatocellular carcinoma was present in 19, melanoma in approximately 15, renal cell carcinoma in 9 and head and neck cancer in 9. The paper reports the monotherapy dose-escalation portion (N of about 50 patients) of the phase I ivuxolimab trial. In the dose-escalation cohort, around four fifths of patients were male, and the mean age was around 65 years with a range of about 23 to 79. Patients were allowed to have had prior anti-PD-1, anti-PD-L1 or anti-CTLA-4 therapy, and about 40% of the dose-escalation patients had been treated with checkpoint inhibitors. On the study overall, not on this receptor specifically: Low levels of normalized T-cell clonal expansion were also seen in some patients who did not respond. In the 0.1-3.0 mg/kg groups, partial responders were among the patients with the lowest normalized peripheral clonal expansion, particularly in CD8+ T cells. The antigen specificity of the clonally expanded peripheral T cells was not determined. After ivuxolimab, more expanded clones were found on average in CD8+ T cells than in CD4+ T cells. At doses from 0.1 to 3.0 mg/kg, clonal expansion was seen in both CD4+ and CD8+ blood T cells between baseline and week 6.

Patients with autoimmune disease history or receiving systemic immunosuppression were excluded from the trial. Peripheral blood for TCR sequencing was drawn from every dose cohort at baseline, at cycle 4 day 1 and at cycle 7 day 1. Samples came from an open-label, multicenter, first-in-human phase I dose-escalation trial of ivuxolimab. The trial enrolled adults with locally advanced or metastatic head and neck squamous cell, hepatocellular, melanoma or renal cell carcinoma. Before TCR sequencing, CD4+ T cells and CD8+ T cells were sorted from peripheral blood as separate populations. For sequencing of the TCRbeta CDR3 region, genomic DNA was extracted from the sorted cells. TCRbeta CDR3 regions were sequenced using the immunoSEQ Assay. Held by TCRdb, this immuneACCESS table contains in-frame sequences only and omits some clones. Under half of the omission traces to an unresolved V gene where checked; the cause of the rest is unknown. The sample table lists approximately 87,000 clones, about 90% of them with a count of one. The top ten clonotypes cover 0.7% to 0.95% of the sample.

CDR3 length: 16 amino acids, cysteine to phenylalanine. Only the CDR3 DNA stays, 48 bases, in frame from base 1. The junction shows trimming of 4 bases on V and 0 bases on J, plus 13 bases between the germline ends. Via the germline V gene, CDR1 is SQVTM and CDR2 ANQGSEA. As regards this clone: Its antigen is not yet known. Base qualities are not at hand, and no much larger clone is one base apart.

This receptor was identified in an adult with an advanced solid tumor such as melanoma, head and neck, liver or kidney cancer. Sequenced here: CD4+ or CD8+ T cells sorted from blood, sampled in a trial of the OX40 agonist ivuxolimab. The sequence is built from TRBV29-1 and TRBJ2-6; the D region possibly corresponds to TRBD1 (5 bases align). The CDR3 region: CSVVDRGLSGANVLTF. The DNA reads TGCAGCGTTGTAGACAGAGGTCTCTCTGGGGCCAACGTCCTGACTTTC.